This T cell receptor beta chain comes out of a study of blood T cell repertoires in COVID-19. In the study overall: The study drew acute and convalescent COVID-19 samples from the United States, Italy and Spain.

With 0 bases removed from V and 8 bases from J, the gap between germline ends came to 16 bases. CDR3 length: 15 residues. Per the germline V gene, CDR1 is MGHRA and CDR2 is YSYEKL. Seattle patients were enrolled while actively infected and followed longitudinally. Authors' data handling: Estimated nucleated cell counts came from reference gene primer amplification. Profiling relied on immunoSEQ multiplex PCR, and the TCRdb table lists in-frame clones only, not all of them. V and J calls and clone size are those listed in that table; D and trimming were worked out from the DNA. The sample shows fewer than 200,000 clones, around 81% of them seen only once.

V usage is TRBV4-1 and J usage is TRBJ1-2, with a tentative D call TRBD1 (6 bases). The specimen was peripheral blood. The receptor comes from a woman aged 40 to 50 with COVID-19, enrolled during active disease. In DNA, the CDR3 is TGCGCCAGCAGCCAAGATCCGGGTCAGGGGTCCGGCTACACCTTC. It is translated as CASSQDPGQGSGYTF.